One sample yielded the 9 T cell receptor beta chains listed below, sequenced in a study of T cells in Graves' hyperthyroidism and ophthalmopathy. Amplification targeted TCR beta CDR3 regions from RNA transcripts. The HTBI primer set was used in a first-round RT-PCR of the TCR CDR3. In TCRdb, the multiplex PCR reads were re-called with MiXCR into one record per CDR3 protein. The data show around 340,000 distinct CDR3 sequences, about 15% seen once. The sample taken for sequencing was blood. These receptors were obtained from a man aged 30 to 45 with Graves' hyperthyroidism.

The V and J genes are TRBV9 and TRBJ1-5, with no clear D. Trimming removed 4 bases at V and 1 base at J, with 6 bases between. The CDR3 is 13 amino acids. Germline V CDR1 and CDR2: SGDLS, YYNGEE. CDR3 region: CASSRESNQPQHF. In nucleotides, the CDR3 is TGTGCCAGCAGCAGGGAAAGCAATCAGCCCCAGCATTTT.

This clonotype was observed a few times. The chain recombines TRBV30 with TRBJ1-2; no clear D. The CDR3 length is 12 residues. V lost 4 bases and J lost 4, with 10 bases in between. Germline V lookup: CDR1 GTSNPN, CDR2 SVGIG (reference sequence). CDR3 DNA sequence: TGTGCCTGGACTTGGGGAAGCTATGGCTACACCTTC. This codes for CAWTWGSYGYTF.

This clonotype was counted many times. The genes are TRBV5-1 and TRBJ1-1, with 10 bases that match TRBD1. CDR1 is SGHRS, CDR2 YFSETQ, per germline. The CDR3 consists of 14 residues. The V and J ends lost 3 bases and 4 bases, in that order; junction bases with no gene match: 3. The CDR3 loop is CASSWTGGSTEAFF. DNA of the CDR3: TGCGCCAGCAGCTGGACAGGGGGAAGCACTGAAGCTTTCTTT.

A remark on this clonotype: A much larger clonotype is one base distant, so this may be a read error. The chain has TRBV27 and TRBJ1-4; TRBD1 agrees at 8 bases. The V gene's germline CDR1 is MNHEY and CDR2 SMNVEV (reference sequence). The CDR3 has 14 amino acids. The CDR3 DNA follows: TGTGCCAGCAGTCTGCAGGGGGCTAATGAAAAACTGATTTTT. It is translated as CASSLQGANEKLIF.

The J gene is TRBJ2-7, the V gene TRBV19; D might be TRBD2 (6 bases). Trimming removed 3 bases from V and 1 base from J, with 10 bases in between. From germline, CDR1 is LNHDA and CDR2 SQIVND (reference sequence). The CDR3 extends over 14 amino acids. The CDR3 nucleotides are TGTGCCAGTAGTATCGGGGGACGGTCCTACGAGCAGTACTTC. Encoded protein: CASSIGGRSYEQYF.

Only a few counts were recorded for this clonotype. V is TRBV20-1 and J is TRBJ2-7, with 10 bases matching TRBD1. The trim removed 1 base at V and 6 bases at J, leaving 6 bases unmatched. The CDR3 contains 14 residues. CDR1 is DFQATT, CDR2 SNEGSKA, per germline (reference sequence). CDR3 sequence (DNA): TGCAGTGCTAGAGTGTGGACAGGGGGGATCGAGCAGTACTTC. Protein sequence: CSARVWTGGIEQYF.

The chain carries TRBV6-2 or TRBV6-3 and TRBJ2-7, with 7 bases fitting TRBD1. Trimming at V came to 10 bases and at J to 3 bases, leaving 9 bases not matched to a gene. Germline CDR1 and CDR2: MNHEY and SVGEGT. CDR3 length equals 13 residues. Written as DNA, the CDR3 is TGTGCCACCAGGGACAGAGTGTACTACGAGCAGTACTTC. Residues: CATRDRVYYEQYF.

A few counts support this clonotype. The CDR3 region has the DNA TGCAGCGTTGAGACAGGGGCCCAAGAGACCCAGTACTTC. Translating it yields CSVETGAQETQYF. The chain recombines TRBV29-1 with TRBJ2-5; TRBD1 matches at 8 bases. This CDR3 is 13 amino acids long. J gave up 1 base and V 3 bases, and 1 base lay outside the gene matches. Germline assignment: CDR1 SQVTM and CDR2 ANQGSEA.

There are many counts of this clonotype. This rearrangement joins TRBV6-1 to TRBJ2-7; 10 bases are a match to TRBD1. The CDR3 runs to 15 residues. J lost 0 bases, V lost 5 bases, and 4 bases had no gene match. Germline V gene lookup returns CDR1 MNHNS and CDR2 SASEGT. For the CDR3, the DNA is TGTGCCAGCAGTCCCCGACAGGGGGCCTCCTACGAGCAGTACTTC. Translated, it gives CASSPRQGASYEQYF.